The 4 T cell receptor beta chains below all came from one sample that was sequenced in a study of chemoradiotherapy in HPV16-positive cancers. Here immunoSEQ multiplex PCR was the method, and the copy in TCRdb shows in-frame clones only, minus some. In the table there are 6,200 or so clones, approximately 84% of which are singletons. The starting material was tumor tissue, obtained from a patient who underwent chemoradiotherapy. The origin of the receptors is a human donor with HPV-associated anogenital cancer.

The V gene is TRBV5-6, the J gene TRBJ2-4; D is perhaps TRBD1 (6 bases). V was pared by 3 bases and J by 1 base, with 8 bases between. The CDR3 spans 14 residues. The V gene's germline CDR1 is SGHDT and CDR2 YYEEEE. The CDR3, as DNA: TGTGCCAGCAGCTCGCAGGGGGCCAAAAACATTCAGTACTTC. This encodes CASSSQGAKNIQYF.

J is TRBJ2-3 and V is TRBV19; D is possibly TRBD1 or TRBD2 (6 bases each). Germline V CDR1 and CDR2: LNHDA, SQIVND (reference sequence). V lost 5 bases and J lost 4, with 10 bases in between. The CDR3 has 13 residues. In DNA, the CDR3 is TGTGCCAGTAGTGGGGGGCTTGCAGATACGCAGTATTTT. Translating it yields CASSGGLADTQYF.

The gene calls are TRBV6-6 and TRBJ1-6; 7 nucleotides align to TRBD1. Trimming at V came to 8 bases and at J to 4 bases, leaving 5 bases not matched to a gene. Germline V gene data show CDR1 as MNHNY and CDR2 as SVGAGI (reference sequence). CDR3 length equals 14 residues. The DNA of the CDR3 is TGTGCCAGCCAACGGGACAGTTATAATTCACCCCTCCACTTT. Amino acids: CASQRDSYNSPLHF.

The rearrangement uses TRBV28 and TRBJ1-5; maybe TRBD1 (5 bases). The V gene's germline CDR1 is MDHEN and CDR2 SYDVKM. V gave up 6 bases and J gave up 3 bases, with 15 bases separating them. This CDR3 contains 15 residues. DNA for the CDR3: TGTGCCAGCAGGCCGTCGGGGGTAAACAATCAGCCCCAGCATTTT. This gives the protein CASRPSGVNNQPQHF.